The entry below gives a single T cell receptor (beta chain) sequence along with its context. Its antigen is not known. The source of the sample is a study of beta chain features in type 1 diabetes. Findings and caveats of the study: For cells with high TCR expression, cDNA sequencing could yield over-representation. Any HLA type influence on TCRB rearrangement was left unresolved here.

Trimming removed 5 bases at V and 6 bases at J, with 7 bases between. Germline CDR1 reads SGHVS; CDR2 reads FQNEAQ. The CDR3 contains 12 residues. Sequenced material consisted of expressed TCRB transcripts (all of the isolated RNA was reverse transcribed). Produced via immunoSEQ multiplex PCR; TCRdb's table is partial and in-frame only. Among just over 600,000 clones listed, around a sixth were seen once. All sorted populations exceeded 98% purity. The source is a man between 18 and 29 years old in good health. Input material: naive CD4+ T cells from blood. The chain recombines TRBV7-8 with TRBJ2-2, with unresolved D. The DNA for the CDR3 is TGTGCCAGCAGCCCTCGGGCCGGGGAGCTGTTTTTT. Encoded protein: CASSPRAGELFF.